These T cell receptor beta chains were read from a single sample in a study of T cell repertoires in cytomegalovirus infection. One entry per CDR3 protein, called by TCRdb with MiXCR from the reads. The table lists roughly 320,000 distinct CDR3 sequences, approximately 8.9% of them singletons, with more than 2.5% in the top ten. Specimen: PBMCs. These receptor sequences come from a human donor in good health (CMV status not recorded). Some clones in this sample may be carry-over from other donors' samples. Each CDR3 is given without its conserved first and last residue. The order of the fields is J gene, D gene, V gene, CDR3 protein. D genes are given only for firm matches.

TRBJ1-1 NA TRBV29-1 SVQGPGGTEAF
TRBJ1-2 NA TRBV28 ASSLGVEPGAYGYT
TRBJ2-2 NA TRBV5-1 ASSLPSNGELF
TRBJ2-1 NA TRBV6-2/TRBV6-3 ASTSGGPRLGNEQF
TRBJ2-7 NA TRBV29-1 SVFSSQTYEQY
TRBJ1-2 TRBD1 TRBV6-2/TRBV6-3 ASSYSRGQGRKNYYGYT
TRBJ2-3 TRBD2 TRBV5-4 ASSLRAGALTDTQY
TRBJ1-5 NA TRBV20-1 SASSRRGSQPQH
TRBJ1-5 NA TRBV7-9 ASSLAGGPGNQPQH
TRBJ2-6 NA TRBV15 ATSRDARVWQANVLT
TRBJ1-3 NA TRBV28 ASTAPLGSGNTIY
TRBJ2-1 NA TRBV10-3 AISEGDFYNEQF
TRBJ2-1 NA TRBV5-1 ASSLEGGRRLDEQF
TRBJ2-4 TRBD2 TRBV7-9 ASTTGGGSGIQY
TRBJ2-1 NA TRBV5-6 ASSRTGRNEQF
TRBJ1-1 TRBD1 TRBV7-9 ASSHQDRGNTEAF
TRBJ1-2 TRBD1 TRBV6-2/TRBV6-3 ASISPGQTNYGYT
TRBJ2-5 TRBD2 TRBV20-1 SAAGTSGAQETQY
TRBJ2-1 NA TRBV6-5 ASSHPATDNEQF
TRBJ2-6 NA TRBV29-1 SVAQYPSGANVLT
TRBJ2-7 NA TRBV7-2 ASSRSLKGEQY
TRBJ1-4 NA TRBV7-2 ASSLDTYGGKLF
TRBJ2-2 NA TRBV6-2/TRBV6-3 ASRGESNTGELF
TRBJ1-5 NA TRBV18 ASSPGMMDQPQH
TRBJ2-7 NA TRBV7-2 ASSLTELGGIVQY
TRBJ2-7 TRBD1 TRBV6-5 ASRLGQAYEQY
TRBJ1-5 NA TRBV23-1 ASSQSRRPPQH
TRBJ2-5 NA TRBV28 ASSLKRFQETQY
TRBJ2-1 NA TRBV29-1 SVEKWASSYNEQF
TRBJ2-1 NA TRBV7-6 ASSLGAGSYEQF
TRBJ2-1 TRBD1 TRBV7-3 ASSLDGQDGNEQF
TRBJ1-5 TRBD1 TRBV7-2 ASSPGTGRNQPQH
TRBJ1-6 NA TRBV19 ASSSPGNNSPLH
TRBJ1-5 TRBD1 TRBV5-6 ASSASRDRGINQPQH
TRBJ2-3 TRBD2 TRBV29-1 SVAQGLAAQY
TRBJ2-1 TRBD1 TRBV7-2 ASSSQGLEQF